The TCR beta chain described here comes from a study of cytomegalovirus exposure and HLA in healthy donors. Points from the study as a whole: Investigators reported over 150 TCR beta chains as tied to cytomegalovirus. Most CMV-associated TCR beta chains were later found to appear HLA-restricted. Analysis performed later found 16,951 TCR beta sequences associated with HLA alleles at 0.05 false discovery rate. According to an earlier analysis, most TCR beta V segments yielded productive rearrangements about 90% or about 30% of the time.

The study ran its PCR with 60 Vbeta and 13 Jbeta primers. Clones were sequenced by immunoSEQ multiplex PCR, and TCRdb holds only the in-frame ones, with some missing. The table has some 120,000 clones, roughly 68% seen once. Note on this clone: The antigen is undetermined.

This sequence was found in a man under 40 in good health and CMV-seropositive. Sequencing was carried out using PBMCs.

CDR3 in DNA: TGTGCCAGCAGCACCACAGGGGGAAGAGGTGGCTACACCTTC. It encodes CASSTTGGRGGYTF. The chain has TRBV5-8 and TRBJ1-2, with TRBD1 matching over 8 bases. Germline V CDR1 and CDR2: SGHTS, YDEGEE. Trimming cost V 4 bases and J 7 bases; bases outside gene matches: 9. The CDR3 is 14 residues long.